These 3 T cell receptor beta chains came from one sample sequenced in a study of blood T cell repertoires in COVID-19. Produced via immunoSEQ multiplex PCR; TCRdb's table is partial and in-frame only. Of 150,000 to 200,000 clones listed, 65% to 85% are singletons. Source material: peripheral blood. All receptors come from a human donor with acute or convalescent COVID-19. The donor label of this sample is uncertain.

The chain employs TRBV20-1 and TRBJ1-6, with 7 bases that match TRBD1. After removal of 3 bases from V and 9 bases from J, the junction contained 5 bases not matched to a gene. Germline assignment: CDR1 DFQATT and CDR2 SNEGSKA (reference sequence). CDR3 length: 13 amino acids. Here the CDR3 reads CSASLQGGSPLHF. CDR3 in DNA: TGCAGTGCTAGTCTTCAGGGGGGTTCACCCCTCCACTTT.

This clone appeared a single time. The chain recombines TRBV3-1 (or the pseudogene TRBV3-2) with TRBJ2-7; the D is unclear. Germline-derived CDR1 and CDR2 are LGHDT and YNNKEL (reference sequence). The CDR3 totals 11 residues. V gave up 3 bases and J gave up 2 bases, with 2 bases separating them. This chain's CDR3 is CASSHTYEQYF. The CDR3 coding sequence is TGTGCCAGCAGCCACACCTACGAGCAGTACTTC.

This rearrangement joins TRBV12-3 or TRBV12-4 to TRBJ2-1; D perhaps matches TRBD1 (6 bases). The CDR3 spans 13 residues. The V end lost 6 bases, the J end lost 2 bases, and 8 bases lay between the germline ends. CDR3 coding DNA: TGTGCCAGCAGACAGGGAGCCTACAATGAGCAGTTCTTC. Its protein is CASRQGAYNEQFF.